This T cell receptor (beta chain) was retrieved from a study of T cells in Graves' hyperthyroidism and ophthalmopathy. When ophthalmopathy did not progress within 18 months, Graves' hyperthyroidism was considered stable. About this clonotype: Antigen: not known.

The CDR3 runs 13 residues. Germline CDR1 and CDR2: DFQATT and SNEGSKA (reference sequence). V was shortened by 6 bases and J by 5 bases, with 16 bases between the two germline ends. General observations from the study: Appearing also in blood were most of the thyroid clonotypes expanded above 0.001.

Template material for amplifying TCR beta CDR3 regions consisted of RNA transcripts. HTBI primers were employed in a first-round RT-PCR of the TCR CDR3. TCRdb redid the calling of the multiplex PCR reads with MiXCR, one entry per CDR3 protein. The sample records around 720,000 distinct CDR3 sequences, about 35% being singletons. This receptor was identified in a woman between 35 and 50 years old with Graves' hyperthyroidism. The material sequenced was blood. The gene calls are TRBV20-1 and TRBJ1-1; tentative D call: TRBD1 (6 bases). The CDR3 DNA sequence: TGCAGTGCAAAGAACAGGGTGGAGACTGAAGCTTTCTTT. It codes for CSAKNRVETEAFF.